This TCR beta chain was sequenced during a study of cytomegalovirus exposure and HLA in healthy donors. Findings and limits, study-wide: In an earlier analysis, most TCR beta V segments were productive about 87% or about 30% of the time.

This clone appeared a single time. Its antigen is not identified. The CDR3 spans 15 residues. V lost 3 bases to trimming and J lost 4 bases; unmatched junction nucleotides: 2. Germline V gene lookup returns CDR1 SGHAT and CDR2 FQNNGV. The PCR used 60 Vbeta and 13 Jbeta primers. Using immunoSEQ multiplex PCR, the repertoire was profiled, and TCRdb retains in-frame clones only, with some absent. The sample holds 150,000 to 200,000 clones, about 80% seen once. This clonotype was obtained from a woman in her thirties in good health and CMV-seronegative. The chain combines TRBV11-2 with TRBJ2-1; 11 nucleotides match TRBD2. The sequenced sample was PBMCs. The CDR3 coding sequence is TGTGCCAGCAGCTTTTTAGCGGGAGGGTACAATGAGCAGTTCTTC. Residues: CASSFLAGGYNEQFF.